This T cell receptor (beta chain) was recovered during a study of OX40 agonist ivuxolimab in advanced cancers. The germline V and J ends were trimmed by 5 bases and 0 bases, with 16 bases remaining between them. The CDR3 has 16 amino acids. CDR1 MNHEY and CDR2 SMNVEV come from the germline V gene (reference sequence). Comments on this clone: Its antigen is unidentified.

Study results and limitations: The study observed clonal expansion of CD4+ and CD8+ blood T cells by week 6 at 0.1 to 3.0 mg/kg.

Some clones are missing from TCRdb's copy, which holds only in-frame ones; the method was immunoSEQ multiplex PCR. The repertoire has roughly 60,000 clones, around 83% of them found once; the top ten carry around 26%. Peripheral blood came from all dose cohorts at three timepoints. This specimen consisted of CD4+ or CD8+ T cells sorted from blood, obtained in a trial of the OX40 agonist ivuxolimab. This TCR came from an adult with an advanced solid tumor such as melanoma, head and neck, liver or kidney cancer. The rearrangement uses TRBV27 and TRBJ1-2, with a weak D call TRBD1 (6 bases). The CDR3 DNA sequence: TGTGCCAGCAGTACCACCGGGACACCAGCTAACTATGGCTACACCTTC. It is translated as CASSTTGTPANYGYTF.